This TCR beta chain was captured by sequencing in a study of blood T cell repertoires in COVID-19. Study information: Collection of acute and convalescent COVID-19 samples took place in the United States, Italy and Spain. PBMCs, B-cell-depleted T cells, or T cells provided the cDNA or gDNA that made up the material.

In the original analysis: How many nucleated cells were present was estimated from reference gene primer amplification. The method was immunoSEQ multiplex PCR; TCRdb's version includes in-frame clones alone and lacks a portion of them. The DNA gave D and trimming, while V, J and clone size come from that table. The data contain some 110,000 clones, 75% to 85% of them seen just once; the ten biggest clones take up 9.4%. This CDR3 is 17 amino acids long. Germline assignment: CDR1 LGHNA and CDR2 YSLEER. Losses at the gene ends were 1 base for V and 1 base for J; bases not matched to a gene: 8. The sequenced sample consisted of peripheral blood. The receptor was isolated from a woman aged 70-85 years with acute or convalescent COVID-19. The chain has TRBV4-3 and TRBJ1-2; 8 positions agree with TRBD1. In nucleotides, the CDR3 is TGCGCCAGCAGCCAAGGGACCCAGGGACAGGTTAACTATGGCTACACCTTC. This gives the protein CASSQGTQGQVNYGYTF.